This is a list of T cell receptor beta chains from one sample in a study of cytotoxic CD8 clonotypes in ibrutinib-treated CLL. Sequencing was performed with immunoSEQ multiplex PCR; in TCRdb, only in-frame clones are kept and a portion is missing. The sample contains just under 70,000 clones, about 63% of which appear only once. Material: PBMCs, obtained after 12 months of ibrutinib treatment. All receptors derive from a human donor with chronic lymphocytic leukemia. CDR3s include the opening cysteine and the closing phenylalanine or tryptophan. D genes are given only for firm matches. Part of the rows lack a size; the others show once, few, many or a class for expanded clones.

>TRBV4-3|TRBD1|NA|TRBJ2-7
CASSHLTTGSPYEQYF
TGCGCCAGCAGCCACCTCACGACAGGGAGTCCCTACGAGCAGTACTTC
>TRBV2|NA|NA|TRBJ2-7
CASRLGQTSYEQYF
TGTGCCAGCCGCCTGGGGCAGACTTCCTACGAGCAGTACTTC
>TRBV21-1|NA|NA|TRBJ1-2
CASSKPGDPEGRGYTF
TGTGCCAGCAGCAAGCCGGGTGACCCCGAGGGCCGTGGCTACACCTTC
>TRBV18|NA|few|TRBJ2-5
CASSREETQYF
TGTGCCAGCTCTCGCGAGGAGACCCAGTACTTC
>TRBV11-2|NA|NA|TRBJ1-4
CASSTRGSNEKLFF
TGTGCCAGCAGCACCCGGGGGTCGAATGAAAAACTGTTTTTT
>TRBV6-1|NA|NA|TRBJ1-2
CASSAEKLRNYGYTF
TGTGCCAGCAGTGCAGAGAAGTTGCGTAACTATGGCTACACCTTC
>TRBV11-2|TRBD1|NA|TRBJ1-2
CASSLGQGPNYGYTF
TGTGCCAGCAGCTTAGGACAGGGCCCTAACTATGGCTACACCTTC
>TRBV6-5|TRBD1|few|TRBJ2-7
CASRPVGQGIGEQYF
TGTGCCAGCAGGCCGGTAGGACAGGGGATTGGGGAGCAGTACTTC
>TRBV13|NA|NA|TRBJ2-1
CASSLALPLGDEQFF
TGTGCCAGCAGCTTAGCCCTCCCGCTTGGCGATGAGCAGTTCTTC
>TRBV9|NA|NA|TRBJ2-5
CASSPGGGGRETQYF
TGTGCCAGCAGCCCGGGCGGGGGCGGGAGAGAGACCCAGTACTTC
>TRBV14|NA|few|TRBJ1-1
CASSRNTGKSPEAFF
TGTGCCAGCAGTCGTAACACAGGCAAGAGCCCCGAAGCTTTCTTT
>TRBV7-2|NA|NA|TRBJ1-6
CASSLVGTLDSPLHF
TGTGCCAGCAGCTTAGTCGGGACACTTGATTCACCCCTCCACTTT
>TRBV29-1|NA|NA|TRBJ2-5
CSVESEGDQETQYF
TGCAGCGTTGAATCCGAGGGGGATCAAGAGACCCAGTACTTC
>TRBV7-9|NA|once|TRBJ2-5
CASSLGAGRETQYF
TGTGCCAGCAGCTTAGGGGCAGGGCGAGAGACCCAGTACTTC
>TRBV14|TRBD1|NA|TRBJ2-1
CASSHEVGTGRYNEQFF
TGTGCCAGCAGCCATGAGGTCGGGACAGGTCGGTACAATGAGCAGTTCTTC
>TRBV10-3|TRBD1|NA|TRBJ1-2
CAISETPQGARGYTF
TGTGCCATCAGTGAGACCCCACAGGGGGCGCGAGGCTACACCTTC
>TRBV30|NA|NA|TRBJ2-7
CAWGGPYEQYF
TGTGCCTGGGGTGGGCCCTACGAGCAGTACTTC
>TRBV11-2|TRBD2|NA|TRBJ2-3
CASSSTGLPTDTQYF
TGTGCCAGCAGCTCGACGGGACTACCCACAGATACGCAGTATTTT
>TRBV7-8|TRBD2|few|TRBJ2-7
CASSLEASGPGREQYF
TGTGCCAGCAGCTTAGAAGCTAGCGGTCCTGGGAGGGAGCAGTACTTC
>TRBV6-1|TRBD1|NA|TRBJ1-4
CASSERDRGTNEKLFF
TGTGCCAGCAGTGAAAGGGACAGGGGAACTAATGAAAAACTGTTTTTT
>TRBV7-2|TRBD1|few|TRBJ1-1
CASSLVGQLTEAFF
TGTGCCAGCAGCTTAGTGGGACAGTTGACTGAAGCTTTCTTT
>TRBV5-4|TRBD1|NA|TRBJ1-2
CASSFDRGEDYGYTF
TGTGCCAGCAGCTTCGACAGGGGTGAAGACTATGGCTACACCTTC
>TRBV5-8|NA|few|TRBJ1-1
CASSLDANTEAFF
TGTGCCAGCAGCTTGGACGCGAACACTGAAGCTTTCTTT
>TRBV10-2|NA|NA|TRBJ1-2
CASSDTYRGRFNHYGYTF
TGCGCCAGCAGTGATACCTACCGAGGGAGGTTCAACCACTATGGCTACACCTTC
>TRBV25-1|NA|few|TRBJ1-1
CASHTRGNTEAFF
TGTGCCAGCCACACCCGAGGGAACACTGAAGCTTTCTTT
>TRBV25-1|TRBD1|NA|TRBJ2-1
CASSESRTGSSYNEQFF
TGTGCCAGCAGTGAATCAAGGACAGGGAGCTCCTACAATGAGCAGTTCTTC
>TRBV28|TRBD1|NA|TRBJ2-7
CASSFPRGGGYF
TGTGCCAGCAGCTTCCCCCGAGGGGGCGGTTACTTC
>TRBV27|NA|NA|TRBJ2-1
CASSINRAPAYNEQFF
TGTGCCAGCAGTATCAACAGGGCCCCTGCCTACAATGAGCAGTTCTTC
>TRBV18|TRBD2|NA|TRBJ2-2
CASSLRTRGTGELFF
TGTGCCAGCTCACTCCGGACTAGAGGCACCGGGGAGCTGTTTTTT
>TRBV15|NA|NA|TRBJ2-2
CATSRERTNTGELFF
TGTGCCACCAGCAGAGAGAGGACGAACACCGGGGAGCTGTTTTTT
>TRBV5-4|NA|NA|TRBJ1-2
CASSLDPGTNYGYTF
TGTGCCAGCAGCTTGGACCCAGGGACCAACTATGGCTACACCTTC
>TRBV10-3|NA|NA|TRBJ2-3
CAITWGLTDTQYF
TGTGCCATTACATGGGGCCTCACAGATACGCAGTATTTT
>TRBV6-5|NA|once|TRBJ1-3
CASSYFFPGNTIYF
TGTGCCAGCAGTTACTTCTTTCCTGGAAACACCATATATTTT
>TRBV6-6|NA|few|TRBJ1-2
CASSYSPRQSHGYTF
TGTGCCAGCAGTTACTCCCCTCGACAAAGCCATGGCTACACCTTC
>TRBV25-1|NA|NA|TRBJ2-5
CASSDSTGWETQYF
TGTGCCAGCAGTGATTCAACAGGGTGGGAGACCCAGTACTTC
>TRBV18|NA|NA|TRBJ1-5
CASSPGPNQPQHF
TGTGCCAGCTCTCCAGGTCCGAATCAGCCCCAGCATTTT
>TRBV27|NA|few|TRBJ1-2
CASSLSVEDYGYTF
TGTGCCAGCAGTTTATCGGTTGAGGACTATGGCTACACCTTC
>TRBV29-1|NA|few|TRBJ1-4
CSVEQEVGEKLFF
TGCAGCGTTGAGCAGGAAGTCGGTGAAAAACTGTTTTTT
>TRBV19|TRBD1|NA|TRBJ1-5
CASSTLKGALGNQPQHF
TGTGCCAGTAGCACCTTGAAGGGGGCCCTGGGCAATCAGCCCCAGCATTTT
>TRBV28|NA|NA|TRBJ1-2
CASVMGRALHGYTF
TGTGCCAGCGTAATGGGCAGGGCCCTCCATGGCTACACCTTC
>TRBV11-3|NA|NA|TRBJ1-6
CASSSMRVSPYDPLHF
TGTGCCAGCAGCTCAATGAGGGTATCCCCTTATGATCCCCTCCACTTT
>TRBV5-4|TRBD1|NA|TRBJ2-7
CASSLIDREYEQYF
TGTGCCAGCAGCCTCATTGACAGGGAATACGAGCAGTACTTC
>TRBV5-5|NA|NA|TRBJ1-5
CASSLWAENQPQHF
TGTGCCAGCAGCTTGTGGGCAGAAAATCAGCCCCAGCATTTT
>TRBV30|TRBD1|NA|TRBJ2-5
CAWTKGDSGFETQYF
TGTGCCTGGACGAAGGGGGACAGTGGCTTTGAGACCCAGTACTTC
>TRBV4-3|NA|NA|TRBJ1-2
CASSQGRSYGYTF
TGCGCCAGCAGCCAGGGCAGGAGCTATGGCTACACCTTC
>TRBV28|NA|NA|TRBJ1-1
CASRPAGTEAFF
TGTGCCAGCAGACCTGCTGGGACTGAAGCTTTCTTT
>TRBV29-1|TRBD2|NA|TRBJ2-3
CSVVALAGGHTDTQYF
TGCAGCGTTGTAGCGCTAGCGGGGGGGCACACAGATACGCAGTATTTT
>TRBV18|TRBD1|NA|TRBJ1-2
CASSPGQGTNYGYTF
TGTGCCAGCTCACCAGGACAGGGCACGAACTATGGCTACACCTTC
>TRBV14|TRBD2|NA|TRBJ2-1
CASSQVSGGSYNEQFF
TGTGCCAGCAGCCAAGTCAGCGGGGGGTCCTACAATGAGCAGTTCTTC
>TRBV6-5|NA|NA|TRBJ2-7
CASSSWTISYEQYF
TGTGCCAGCAGTTCCTGGACTATCTCCTACGAGCAGTACTTC